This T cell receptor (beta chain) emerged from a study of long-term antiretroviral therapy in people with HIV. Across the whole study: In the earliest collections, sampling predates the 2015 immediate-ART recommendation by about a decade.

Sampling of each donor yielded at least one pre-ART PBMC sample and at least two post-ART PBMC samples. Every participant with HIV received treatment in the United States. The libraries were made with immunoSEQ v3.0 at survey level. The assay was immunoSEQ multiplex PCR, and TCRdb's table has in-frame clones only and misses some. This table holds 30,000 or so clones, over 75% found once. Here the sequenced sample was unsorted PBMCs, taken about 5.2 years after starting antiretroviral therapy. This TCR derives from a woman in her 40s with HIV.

DNA of the CDR3: TGTGCCAGTAGTACCGGACAGGGGAACTATGGCTACACCTTC. As protein: CASSTGQGNYGYTF. V and J are TRBV19 and TRBJ1-2; TRBD1 aligns across 9 bases. This CDR3 region has 14 residues. J gave up 2 bases and V 4 bases, and 2 bases lay outside the gene matches. Per germline, CDR1 LNHDA and CDR2 SQIVND (reference sequence).